This T cell receptor beta chain was retrieved from a study of T cells after yellow fever vaccination. Across the whole study: Where fractions had low cell numbers, libraries were prepared from them with the SMART-Seq v4 Ultra Low Input RNA kit. Overall study findings and caveats: In post-booster samples, most primary-vaccination clones reappeared (approximately 95% CD4, over 70% CD8). Contaminants from the bulk population, in the form of abundant clonotypes, could be found in FACS-sorted repertoires.

V shed 6 bases and J 5 bases; nucleotides not matched to a gene: 8. The germline V gene encodes CDR1 SNHLY and CDR2 FYNNEI. CDR3 length equals 14 residues. As TCR cDNA was made by 5'RACE template switching, a universal primer site and UMIs were added. One entry per CDR3 protein, called by TCRdb with MiXCR from the 5' RACE reads. In the table there are roughly 60,000 distinct CDR3 sequences, around 6.9% of which are singletons. Worth noting for this clonotype: What it recognizes is unknown.

The material sequenced was CD8+ T cells sorted from PBMCs, taken on the day of the first yellow fever vaccination. The chain has TRBV2 and TRBJ2-7, with TRBD1 matching over 9 bases. This TCR was sampled from a man between 18 and 35 years old who received the YFV17D yellow fever vaccine. The CDR3 DNA sequence: TGTGCCAGCAGCCCGCCGGACAGGGGCGACGAGCAGTACTTC. This encodes CASSPPDRGDEQYF. Filled out from reference TRBV2 and TRBJ2-7, the complete variable domain reads EPEVTQTPSHQVTQMGQEVILRCVPISNHLYFYWYRQILGQKVEFLVSFYNNEISEKSEIFDDQFSVERPDGSNFTLKIRSTKLEDSAMYFCASSPPDRGDEQYFGPGTRLTVT.